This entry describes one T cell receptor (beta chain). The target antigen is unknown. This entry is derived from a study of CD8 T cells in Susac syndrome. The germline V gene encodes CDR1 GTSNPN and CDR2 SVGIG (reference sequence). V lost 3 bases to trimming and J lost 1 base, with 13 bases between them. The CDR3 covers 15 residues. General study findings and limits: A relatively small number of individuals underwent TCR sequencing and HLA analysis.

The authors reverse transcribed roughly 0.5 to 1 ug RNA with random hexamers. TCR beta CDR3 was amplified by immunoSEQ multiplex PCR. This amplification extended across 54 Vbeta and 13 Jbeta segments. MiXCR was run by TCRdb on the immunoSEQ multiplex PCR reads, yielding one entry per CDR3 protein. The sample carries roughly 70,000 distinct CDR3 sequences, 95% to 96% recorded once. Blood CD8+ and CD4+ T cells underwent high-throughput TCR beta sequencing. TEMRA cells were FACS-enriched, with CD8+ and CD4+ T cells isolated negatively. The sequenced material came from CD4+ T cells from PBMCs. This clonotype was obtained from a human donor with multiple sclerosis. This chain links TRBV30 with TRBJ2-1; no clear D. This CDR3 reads CAWRVKGESYNEQFF. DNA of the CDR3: TGTGCCTGGAGAGTTAAGGGTGAATCCTACAATGAGCAGTTCTTC.